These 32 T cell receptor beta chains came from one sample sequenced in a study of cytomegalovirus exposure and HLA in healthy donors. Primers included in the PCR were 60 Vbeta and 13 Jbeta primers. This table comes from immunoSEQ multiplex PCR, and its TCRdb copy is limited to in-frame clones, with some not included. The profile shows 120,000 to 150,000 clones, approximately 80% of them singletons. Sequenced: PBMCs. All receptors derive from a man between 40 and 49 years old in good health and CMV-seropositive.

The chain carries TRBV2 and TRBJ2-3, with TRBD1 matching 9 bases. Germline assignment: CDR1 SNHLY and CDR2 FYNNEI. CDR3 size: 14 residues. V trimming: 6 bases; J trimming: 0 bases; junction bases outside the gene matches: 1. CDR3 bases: TGTGCCAGCAGCGGACAGGGGAGCACAGATACGCAGTATTTT. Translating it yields CASSGQGSTDTQYF. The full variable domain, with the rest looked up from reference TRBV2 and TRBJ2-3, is EPEVTQTPSHQVTQMGQEVILRCVPISNHLYFYWYRQILGQKVEFLVSFYNNEISEKSEIFDDQFSVERPDGSNFTLKIRSTKLEDSAMYFCASSGQGSTDTQYFGPGTRLTVL.

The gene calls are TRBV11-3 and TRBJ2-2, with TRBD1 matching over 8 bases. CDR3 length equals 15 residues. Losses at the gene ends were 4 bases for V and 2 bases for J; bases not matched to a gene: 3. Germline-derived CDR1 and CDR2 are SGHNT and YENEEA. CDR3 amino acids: CASSSGQGNTGELFF. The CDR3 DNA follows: TGTGCCAGCAGCTCCGGACAGGGTAACACCGGGGAGCTGTTTTTT.

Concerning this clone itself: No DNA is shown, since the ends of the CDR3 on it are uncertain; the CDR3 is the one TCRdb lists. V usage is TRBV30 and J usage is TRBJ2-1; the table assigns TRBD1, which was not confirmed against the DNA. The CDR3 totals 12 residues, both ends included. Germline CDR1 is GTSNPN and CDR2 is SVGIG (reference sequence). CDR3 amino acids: CAWSVGLGAPFF.

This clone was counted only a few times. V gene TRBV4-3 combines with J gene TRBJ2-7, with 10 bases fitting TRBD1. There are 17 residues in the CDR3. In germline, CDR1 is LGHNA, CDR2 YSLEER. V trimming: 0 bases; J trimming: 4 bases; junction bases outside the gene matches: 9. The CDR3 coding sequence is TGCGCCAGCAGCCAAGATCCCGGACAGGGGGGAAAGTACGAGCAGTACTTC. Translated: CASSQDPGQGGKYEQYF.

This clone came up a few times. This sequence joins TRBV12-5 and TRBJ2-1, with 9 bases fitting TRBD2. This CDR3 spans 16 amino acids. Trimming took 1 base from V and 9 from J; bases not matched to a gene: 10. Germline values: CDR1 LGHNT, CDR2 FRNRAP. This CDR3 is CASGLASGTFSGEQFF. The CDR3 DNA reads TGTGCTAGTGGTTTGGCTAGCGGGACGTTTTCAGGTGAGCAGTTCTTC.

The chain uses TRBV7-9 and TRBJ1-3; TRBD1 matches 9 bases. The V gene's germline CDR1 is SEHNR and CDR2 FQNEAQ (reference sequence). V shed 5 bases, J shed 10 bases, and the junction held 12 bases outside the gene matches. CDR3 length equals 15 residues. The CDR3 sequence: CASSLTGTGYPTIYF. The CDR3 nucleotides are TGTGCCAGCAGCCTTACCGGGACAGGGTATCCGACCATATATTTT.

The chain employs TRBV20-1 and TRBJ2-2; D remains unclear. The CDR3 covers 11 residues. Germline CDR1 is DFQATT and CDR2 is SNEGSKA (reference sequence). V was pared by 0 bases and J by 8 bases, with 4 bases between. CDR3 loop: CSARDLGELFF. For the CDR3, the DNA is TGCAGTGCTAGAGATCTGGGGGAGCTGTTTTTT.

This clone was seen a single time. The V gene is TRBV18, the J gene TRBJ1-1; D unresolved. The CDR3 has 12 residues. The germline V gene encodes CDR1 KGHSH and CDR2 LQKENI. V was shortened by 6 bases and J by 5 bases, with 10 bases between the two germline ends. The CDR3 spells CASSFDGTEAFF. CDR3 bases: TGTGCCAGCTCCTTCGACGGGACTGAAGCTTTCTTT.

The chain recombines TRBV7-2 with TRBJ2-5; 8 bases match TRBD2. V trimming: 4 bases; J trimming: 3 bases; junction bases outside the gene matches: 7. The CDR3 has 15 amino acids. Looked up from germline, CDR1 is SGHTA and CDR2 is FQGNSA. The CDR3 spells CASSSLGLAKETQYF. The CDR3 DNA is TGTGCCAGCAGCTCCCTAGGACTAGCCAAAGAGACCCAGTACTTC.

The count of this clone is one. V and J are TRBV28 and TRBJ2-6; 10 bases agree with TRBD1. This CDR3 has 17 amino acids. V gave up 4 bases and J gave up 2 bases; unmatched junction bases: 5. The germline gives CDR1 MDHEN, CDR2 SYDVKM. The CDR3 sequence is CASSSRTGGPGANVLTF. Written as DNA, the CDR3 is TGTGCCAGCAGTTCAAGGACAGGGGGACCTGGGGCCAACGTCCTGACTTTC.

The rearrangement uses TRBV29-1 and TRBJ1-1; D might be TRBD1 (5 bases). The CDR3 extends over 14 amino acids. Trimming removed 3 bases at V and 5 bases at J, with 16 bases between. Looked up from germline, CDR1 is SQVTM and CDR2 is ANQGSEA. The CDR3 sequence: CSVDGGMGYTEAFF. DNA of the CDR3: TGCAGCGTTGACGGGGGAATGGGCTATACTGAAGCTTTCTTT.

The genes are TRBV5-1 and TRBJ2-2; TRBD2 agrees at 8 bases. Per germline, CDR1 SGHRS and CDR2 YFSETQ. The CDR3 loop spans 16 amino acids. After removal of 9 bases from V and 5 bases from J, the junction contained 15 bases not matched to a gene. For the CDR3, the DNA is TGCGCCACCTCGGCCACAGGACTAGCAGCAACCGGGGAGCTGTTTTTT. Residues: CATSATGLAATGELFF.

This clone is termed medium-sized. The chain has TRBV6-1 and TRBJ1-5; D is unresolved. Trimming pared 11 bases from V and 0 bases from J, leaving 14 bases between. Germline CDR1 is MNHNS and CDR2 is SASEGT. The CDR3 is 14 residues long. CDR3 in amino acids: CAAGGLFSNQPQHF. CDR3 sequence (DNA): TGTGCCGCGGGCGGCCTCTTTAGCAATCAGCCCCAGCATTTT.

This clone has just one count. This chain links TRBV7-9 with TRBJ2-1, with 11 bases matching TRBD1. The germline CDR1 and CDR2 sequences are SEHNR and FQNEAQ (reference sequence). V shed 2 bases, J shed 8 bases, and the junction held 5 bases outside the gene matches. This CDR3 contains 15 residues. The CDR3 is CASSLRDRGGHEQFF. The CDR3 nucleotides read TGTGCCAGCAGCTTAAGGGACAGGGGGGGTCATGAGCAGTTCTTC.

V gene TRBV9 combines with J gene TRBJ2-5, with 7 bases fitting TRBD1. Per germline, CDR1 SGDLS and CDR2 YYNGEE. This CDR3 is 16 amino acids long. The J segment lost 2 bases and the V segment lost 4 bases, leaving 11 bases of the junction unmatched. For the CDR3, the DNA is TGTGCCAGCAGCATAGCAGGGACAGCCCTTCAAGAGACCCAGTACTTC. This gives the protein CASSIAGTALQETQYF.

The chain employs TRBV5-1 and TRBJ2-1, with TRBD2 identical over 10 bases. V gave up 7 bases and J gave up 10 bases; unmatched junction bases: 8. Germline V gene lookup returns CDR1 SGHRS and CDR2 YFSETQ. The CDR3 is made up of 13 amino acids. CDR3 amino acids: CASSKREGGEQFF. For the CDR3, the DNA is TGCGCCAGCTCAAAGCGGGAGGGTGGGGAGCAGTTCTTC.

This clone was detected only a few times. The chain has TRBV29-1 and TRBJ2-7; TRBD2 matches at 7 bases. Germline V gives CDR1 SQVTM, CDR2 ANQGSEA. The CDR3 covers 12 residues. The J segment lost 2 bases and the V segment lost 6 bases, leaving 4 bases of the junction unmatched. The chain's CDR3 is CSVGDYPYEQYF. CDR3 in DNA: TGCAGCGTAGGGGACTATCCCTACGAGCAGTACTTC.

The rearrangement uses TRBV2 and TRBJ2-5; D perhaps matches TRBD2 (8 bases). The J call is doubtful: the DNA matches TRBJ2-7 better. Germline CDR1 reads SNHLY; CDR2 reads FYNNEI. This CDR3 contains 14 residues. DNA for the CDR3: TGTGCCAGCCATAGCGGGACAGAAGTATACGAGCAGTACTTC. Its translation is CASHSGTEVYEQYF.

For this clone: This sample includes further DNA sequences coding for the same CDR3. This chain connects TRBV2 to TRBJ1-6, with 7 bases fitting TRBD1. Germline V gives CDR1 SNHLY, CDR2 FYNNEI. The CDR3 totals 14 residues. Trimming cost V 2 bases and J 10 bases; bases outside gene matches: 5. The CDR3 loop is CASSEQGGRSPLHF. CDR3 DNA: TGTGCCAGCAGTGAACAGGGGGGTCGCTCACCCCTCCACTTT.

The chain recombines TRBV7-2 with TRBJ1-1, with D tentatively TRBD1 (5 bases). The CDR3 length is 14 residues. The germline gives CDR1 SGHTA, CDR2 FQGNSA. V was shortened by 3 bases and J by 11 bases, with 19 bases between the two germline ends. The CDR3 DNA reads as TGTGCCAGCAGCTTCTCCCCCCGGGGACTCGGGGCTTTCTTT. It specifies CASSFSPRGLGAFF.

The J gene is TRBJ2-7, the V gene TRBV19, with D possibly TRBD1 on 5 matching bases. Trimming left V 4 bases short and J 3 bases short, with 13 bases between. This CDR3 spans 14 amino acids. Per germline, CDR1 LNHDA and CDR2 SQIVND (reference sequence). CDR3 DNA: TGTGCCAGTAGTACATCAAGGGGCCACTACGAGCAGTACTTC. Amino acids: CASSTSRGHYEQYF.

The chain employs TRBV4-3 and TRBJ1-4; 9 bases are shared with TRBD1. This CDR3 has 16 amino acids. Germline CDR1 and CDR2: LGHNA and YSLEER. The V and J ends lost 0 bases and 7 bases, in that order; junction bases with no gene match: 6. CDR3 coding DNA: TGCGCCAGCAGCCAAGATCCCACAGGGGGCGGTGAAAAACTGTTTTTT. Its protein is CASSQDPTGGGEKLFF.

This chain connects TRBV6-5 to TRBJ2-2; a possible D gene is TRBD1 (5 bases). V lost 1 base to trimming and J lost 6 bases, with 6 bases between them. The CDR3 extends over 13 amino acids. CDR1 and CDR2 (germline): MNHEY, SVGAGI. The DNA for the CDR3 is TGTGCCAGCAGTTACTTAGGGGCCGGGGAGCTGTTTTTT. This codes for CASSYLGAGELFF.

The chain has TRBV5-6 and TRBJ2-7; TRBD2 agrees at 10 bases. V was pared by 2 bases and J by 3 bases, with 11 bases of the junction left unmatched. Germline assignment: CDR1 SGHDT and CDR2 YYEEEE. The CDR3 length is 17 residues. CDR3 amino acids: CASSLKASGRSRYEQYF. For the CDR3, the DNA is TGTGCCAGCAGCTTAAAGGCTAGCGGGAGATCCCGCTACGAGCAGTACTTC.

The CDR3, as DNA: TGTGCCAGCAGCAGCGGGGCCTACGAGCAGTACTTC. This gives the protein CASSSGAYEQYF. The V call is TRBV5-4, the J call TRBJ2-7; 7 nucleotides align to TRBD2. CDR3 length: 12 amino acids. J lost 2 bases, V lost 4 bases, and 0 bases had no gene match. Germline values: CDR1 SGHNT, CDR2 YYREEE (reference sequence).

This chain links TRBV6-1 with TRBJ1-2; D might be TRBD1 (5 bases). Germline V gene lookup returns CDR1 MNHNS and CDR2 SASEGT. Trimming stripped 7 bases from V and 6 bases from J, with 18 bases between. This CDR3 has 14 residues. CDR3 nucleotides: TGTGCCAGCACCACAACCACCTGGGGGGATGGCTACACCTTC. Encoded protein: CASTTTTWGDGYTF.

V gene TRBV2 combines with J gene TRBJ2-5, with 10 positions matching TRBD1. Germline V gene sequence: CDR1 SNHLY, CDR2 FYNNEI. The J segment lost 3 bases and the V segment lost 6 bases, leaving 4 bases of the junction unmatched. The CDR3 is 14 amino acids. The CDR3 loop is CASRTGTGEETQYF. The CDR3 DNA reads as TGTGCCAGCAGGACCGGGACAGGGGAAGAGACCCAGTACTTC. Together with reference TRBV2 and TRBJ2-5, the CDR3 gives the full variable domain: EPEVTQTPSHQVTQMGQEVILRCVPISNHLYFYWYRQILGQKVEFLVSFYNNEISEKSEIFDDQFSVERPDGSNFTLKIRSTKLEDSAMYFCASRTGTGEETQYFGPGTRLLVL.

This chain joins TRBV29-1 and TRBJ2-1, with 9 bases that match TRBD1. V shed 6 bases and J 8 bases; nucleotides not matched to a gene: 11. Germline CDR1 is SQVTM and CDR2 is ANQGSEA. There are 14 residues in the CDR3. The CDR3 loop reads CSVRPRDRVYEQFF. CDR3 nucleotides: TGCAGCGTACGTCCCCGGGACAGGGTTTATGAGCAGTTCTTC.

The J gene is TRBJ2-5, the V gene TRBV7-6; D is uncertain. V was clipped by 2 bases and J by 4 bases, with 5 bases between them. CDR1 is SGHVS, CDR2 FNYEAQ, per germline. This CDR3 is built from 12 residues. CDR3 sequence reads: CASSLNRETQYF. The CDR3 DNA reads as TGTGCCAGCAGCTTAAATAGAGAGACCCAGTACTTC.

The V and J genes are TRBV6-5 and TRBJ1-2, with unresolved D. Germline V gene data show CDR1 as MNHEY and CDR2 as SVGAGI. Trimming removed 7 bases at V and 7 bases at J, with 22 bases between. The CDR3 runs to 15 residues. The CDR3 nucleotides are TGTGCCAGCAACAAGGCGTTGGGTGGGCCTCCTGGCTACACCTTC. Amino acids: CASNKALGGPPGYTF.

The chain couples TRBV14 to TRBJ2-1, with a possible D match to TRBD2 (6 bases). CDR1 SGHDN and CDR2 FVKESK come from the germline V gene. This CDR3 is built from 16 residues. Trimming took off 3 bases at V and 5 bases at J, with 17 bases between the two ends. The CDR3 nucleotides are TGTGCCAGCAGCCATTTCCGGCTAGGAGGGGACAATGAGCAGTTCTTC. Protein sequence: CASSHFRLGGDNEQFF.

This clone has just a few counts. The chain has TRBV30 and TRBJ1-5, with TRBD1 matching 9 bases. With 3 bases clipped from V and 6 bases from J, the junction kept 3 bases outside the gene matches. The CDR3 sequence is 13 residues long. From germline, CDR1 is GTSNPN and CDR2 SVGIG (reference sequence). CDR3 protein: CAWSGQGRQPQHF. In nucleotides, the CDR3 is TGTGCCTGGAGCGGACAGGGGCGTCAGCCCCAGCATTTT.